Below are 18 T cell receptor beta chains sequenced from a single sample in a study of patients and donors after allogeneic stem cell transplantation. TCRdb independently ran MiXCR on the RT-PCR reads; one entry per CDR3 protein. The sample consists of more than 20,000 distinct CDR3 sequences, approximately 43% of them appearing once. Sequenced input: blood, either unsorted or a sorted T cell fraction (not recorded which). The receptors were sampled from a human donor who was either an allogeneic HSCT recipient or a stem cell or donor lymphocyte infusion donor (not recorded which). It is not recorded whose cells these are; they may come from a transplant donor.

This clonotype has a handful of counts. The CDR3 spells CASRGGENSPLHF. CDR3 nucleotide sequence: TGCGCCAGCAGGGGGGGTGAAAATTCACCCCTCCACTTT. The chain combines TRBV5-1 with TRBJ1-6, with TRBD1 as a possible D gene (5 bases). The CDR3 is 13 residues long. V lost 5 bases and J 7 bases, leaving 10 bases between the germline ends. The V gene's germline CDR1 is SGHRS and CDR2 YFSETQ.

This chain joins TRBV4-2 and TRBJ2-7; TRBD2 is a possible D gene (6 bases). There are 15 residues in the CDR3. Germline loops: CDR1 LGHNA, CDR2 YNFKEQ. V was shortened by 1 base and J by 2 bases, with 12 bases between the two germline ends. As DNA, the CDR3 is TGTGCCAGCAGCCAAGCCCGGGACTTTACCTACGAGCAGTACTTC. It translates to CASSQARDFTYEQYF.

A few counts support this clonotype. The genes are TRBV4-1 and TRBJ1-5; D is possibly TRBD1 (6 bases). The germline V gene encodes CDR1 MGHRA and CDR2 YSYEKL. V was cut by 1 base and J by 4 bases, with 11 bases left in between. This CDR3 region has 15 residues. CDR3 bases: TGCGCCAGCAGCCAAGGTCTACAGGGTAATCAGCCCCAGCATTTT. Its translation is CASSQGLQGNQPQHF.

In nucleotides, the CDR3 is TGTGCCAGCAGCTTATGGGGATCCGACAGAAATGAAGGAAAACTGTTTTTT. This encodes CASSLWGSDRNEGKLFF. The chain recombines TRBV7-9 with TRBJ1-4, with D maybe TRBD1 (5 bases). V was cut by 2 bases and J by 10 bases, with 23 bases left in between. Germline CDR1 is SEHNR and CDR2 is FQNEAQ (reference sequence). The CDR3 extends over 17 amino acids.

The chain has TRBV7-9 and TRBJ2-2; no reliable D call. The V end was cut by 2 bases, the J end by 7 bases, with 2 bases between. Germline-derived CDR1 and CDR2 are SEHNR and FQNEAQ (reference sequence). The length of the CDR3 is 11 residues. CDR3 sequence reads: CASSLNGELFF. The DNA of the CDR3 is TGTGCCAGCAGCTTAAACGGGGAGCTGTTTTTT.

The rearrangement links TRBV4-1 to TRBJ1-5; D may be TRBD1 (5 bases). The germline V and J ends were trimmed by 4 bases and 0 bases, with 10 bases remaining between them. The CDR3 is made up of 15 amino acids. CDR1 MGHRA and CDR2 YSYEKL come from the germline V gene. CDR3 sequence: CASSLDISSNQPQHF. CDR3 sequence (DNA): TGCGCCAGCAGCCTGGACATCTCTAGCAATCAGCCCCAGCATTTT.

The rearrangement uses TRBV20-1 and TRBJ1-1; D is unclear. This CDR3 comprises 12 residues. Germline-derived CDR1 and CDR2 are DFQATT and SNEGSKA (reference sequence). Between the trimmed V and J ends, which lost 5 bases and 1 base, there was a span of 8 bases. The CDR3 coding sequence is TGCAGTGCTGATACAGAGAACACTGAAGCTTTCTTT. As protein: CSADTENTEAFF.

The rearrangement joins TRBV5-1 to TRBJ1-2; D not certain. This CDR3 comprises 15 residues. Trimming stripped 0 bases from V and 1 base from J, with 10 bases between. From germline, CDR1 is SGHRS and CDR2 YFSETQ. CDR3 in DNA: TGCGCCAGCAGCTTGGGAGACGGTTTTAACTATGGCTACACCTTC. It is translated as CASSLGDGFNYGYTF.

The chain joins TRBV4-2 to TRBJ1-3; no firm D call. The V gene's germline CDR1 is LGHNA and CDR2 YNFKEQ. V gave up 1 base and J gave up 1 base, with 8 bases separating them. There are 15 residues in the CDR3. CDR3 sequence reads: CASSQVGRSGNTIYF. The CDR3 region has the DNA TGTGCCAGCAGCCAAGTCGGGCGTTCTGGAAACACCATATATTTT.

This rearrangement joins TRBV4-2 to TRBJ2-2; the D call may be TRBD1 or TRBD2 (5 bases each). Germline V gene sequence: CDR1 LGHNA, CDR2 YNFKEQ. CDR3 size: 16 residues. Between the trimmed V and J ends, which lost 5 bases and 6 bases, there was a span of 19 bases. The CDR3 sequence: CASSKPDNPGAGELFF. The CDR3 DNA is TGTGCCAGCAGCAAACCGGACAACCCCGGGGCCGGGGAGCTGTTTTTT.

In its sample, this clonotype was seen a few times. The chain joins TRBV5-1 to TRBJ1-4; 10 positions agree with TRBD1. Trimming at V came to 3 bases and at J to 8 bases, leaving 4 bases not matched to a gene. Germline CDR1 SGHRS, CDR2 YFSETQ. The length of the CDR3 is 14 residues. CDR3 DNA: TGCGCCAGCAGCTGGGGACAGGGGAGAGAAAAACTGTTTTTT. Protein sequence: CASSWGQGREKLFF.

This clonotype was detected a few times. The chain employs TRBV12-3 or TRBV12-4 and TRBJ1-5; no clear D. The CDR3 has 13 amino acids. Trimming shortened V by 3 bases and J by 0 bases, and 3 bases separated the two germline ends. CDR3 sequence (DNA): TGTGCCAGCAGTTTTGGTAGCAATCAGCCCCAGCATTTT. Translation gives CASSFGSNQPQHF.

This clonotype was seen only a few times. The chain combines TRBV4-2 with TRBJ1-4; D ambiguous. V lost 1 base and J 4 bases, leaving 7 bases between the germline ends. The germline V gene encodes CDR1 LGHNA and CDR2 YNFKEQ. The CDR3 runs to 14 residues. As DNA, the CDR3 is TGTGCCAGCAGCCAAGGGGATAATAATGAAAAACTGTTTTTT. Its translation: CASSQGDNNEKLFF.

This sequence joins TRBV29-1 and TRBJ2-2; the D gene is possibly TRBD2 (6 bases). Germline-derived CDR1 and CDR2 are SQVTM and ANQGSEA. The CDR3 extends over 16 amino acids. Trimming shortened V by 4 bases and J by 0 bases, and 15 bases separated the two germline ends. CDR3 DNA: TGCAGCGTTGTGGTGCGGGGCGGAGCGAACACCGGGGAGCTGTTTTTT. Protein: CSVVVRGGANTGELFF.

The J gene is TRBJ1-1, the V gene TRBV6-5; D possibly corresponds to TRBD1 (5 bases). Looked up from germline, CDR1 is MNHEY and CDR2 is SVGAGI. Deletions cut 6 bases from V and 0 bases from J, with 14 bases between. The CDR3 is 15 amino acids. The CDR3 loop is CASSGGWALNTEAFF. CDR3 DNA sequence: TGTGCCAGCAGCGGGGGATGGGCCTTGAACACTGAAGCTTTCTTT.

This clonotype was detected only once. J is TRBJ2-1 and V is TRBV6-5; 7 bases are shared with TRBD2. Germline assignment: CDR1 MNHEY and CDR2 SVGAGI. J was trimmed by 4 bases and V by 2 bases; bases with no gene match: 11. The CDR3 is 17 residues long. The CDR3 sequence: CASSYQQGLDSYNEQFF. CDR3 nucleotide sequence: TGTGCCAGCAGTTACCAACAAGGACTAGATTCTTACAATGAGCAGTTCTTC.

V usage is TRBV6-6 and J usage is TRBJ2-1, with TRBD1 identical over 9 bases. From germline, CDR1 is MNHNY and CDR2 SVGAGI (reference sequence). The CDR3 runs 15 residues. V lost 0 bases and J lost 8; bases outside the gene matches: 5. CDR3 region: CASSYSDRGRHEQFF. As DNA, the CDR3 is TGTGCCAGCAGTTACTCGGACAGGGGCCGCCATGAGCAGTTCTTC.

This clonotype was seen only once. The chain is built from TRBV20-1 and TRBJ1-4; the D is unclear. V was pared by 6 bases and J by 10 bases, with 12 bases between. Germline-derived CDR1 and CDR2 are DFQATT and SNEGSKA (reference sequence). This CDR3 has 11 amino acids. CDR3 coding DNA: TGCAGTGCCTCCCAAGAAGGAAAACTGTTTTTT. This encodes CSASQEGKLFF.